This T cell receptor beta chain was identified in a study of blood T cell repertoires in COVID-19 (dated by TCRdb to the early 2020s). Regarding the research as a whole: Collaborator samples came from the United States, Italy and Spain and covered acute and convalescent phases of COVID-19. Samples came from the ongoing ImmuneRACE study (first 160 participants) plus 1,254 subjects from 6 global collaborators. The material from the prospective study consisted of cDNA or gDNA derived from T cells, B-cell-depleted T cells, or PBMCs. Subjects who had been exposed to COVID-19, were actively infected with it, or had recovered from it provided the deeply sampled blood TCRbeta repertoires that made up the dataset. The repertoires were released in a freely available public database intended as a resource for research on the immune response to SARS-CoV-2. HLA class I and class II types, where available, came from metadata supplied by the sample provider rather than from assay-based typing. Nearly every sample came with metadata listing a de-identified subject ID, COVID-19 status, age in years and sex.

The immunoSEQ Assay, a bias-controlled multiplex PCR, was used to amplify TCRbeta CDR3 regions from genomic DNA. Per the original workflow: The number of nucleated cells in each sample was estimated by amplification of reference gene primers within the assay. To quantify the absolute abundance of each unique TCRbeta CDR3 rearrangement, sequence reads were collapsed and filtered. For each sample, productive Simpson clonality was calculated as the square root of Simpson's diversity index over productive rearrangements. In its TCRdb copy, this immuneACCESS table keeps in-frame sequences only and misses some clones. Where compared with another copy, unresolved V genes explain less than half of these, and the others have no known cause. The V and J calls and clone size were taken over from that table, and D and trimming were inferred from the DNA. Counted in this sample were 390,000 or so clones; 85% to 90% of them appeared once. The ten largest clonotypes hold about 9.4% of the sample.

CDR1 and CDR2 are drawn from the germline V gene: SGHRS, YFSETQ. V sheds 4 bases and J sheds 0 bases, leaving 14 bases between their ends. The CDR3, from cysteine to phenylalanine, totals 15 residues. The entry retains the CDR3 DNA only, 45 bases that are in frame from base 1. In regard to this clone: The antigen it binds to is not known. One base away there is no much larger clone; base qualities are not given.

In the prospective study, participants were roughly 18 to 95 years old, resided in approximately 25 geographic areas of the United States, and were enrolled through a virtual design. In the prospective study, participants were assigned to cohorts based on the clinical history participants reported in a screening survey and a study questionnaire. Recovered participants in ImmuneRACE Cohort 3 were defined by two consecutive negative NP/OP PCR tests, clearance by a healthcare professional, or resolution of symptoms. Mobile phlebotomists in the prospective study collected whole blood, serum and a nasopharyngeal or oropharyngeal swab from every participant. Additional blood draws and questionnaires over an approximately two-month period could optionally be provided by prospective study participants. Before DNA extraction, blood samples from the prospective study were shipped at room temperature or frozen.

Results and caveats for the whole study, not just this receptor: Clinical and demographic metadata were provided uncurated, with the amount varying by source and participant.

The source of this sequence is a woman in her fifties or sixties who had recovered from COVID-19. The sequenced sample was PBMCs or T cells enriched from blood (not recorded which). Recombination linked TRBV5-1 to TRBJ2-7, and perhaps TRBD1 as D gene, on 5 matching bases. The CDR3 loop reads CASSLGPGSSYEQYF. At the DNA level, the sequence is TGCGCCAGCAGCCTGGGGCCAGGAAGCTCCTACGAGCAGTACTTC.